Listed below are T cell receptor beta chains from one sample, sequenced in a study of blood T cell repertoires in COVID-19. This table comes from immunoSEQ multiplex PCR, and its TCRdb copy is limited to in-frame clones, with some not included. The table includes 97,000 or so clones, 79% detected once. Sequences were obtained from peripheral blood. These receptors were obtained from a woman older than 75 with active or convalescent COVID-19. Both conserved end residues are part of each CDR3. Fields, in order: clone size, V gene, J gene, D gene, CDR3 DNA, CDR3 protein. D genes are given only for firm matches. A clone size is listed for some rows: how often the clone was seen (once, few, many), or a class if it is expanded.

clone size: -; V gene: TRBV14; J gene: TRBJ1-3; D gene: TRBD1; CDR3 DNA: TGTGCCAGCAGCCAGGTCGCCGGGACAGGGGGGCCTGGAAACACCATATATTTT; CDR3 protein: CASSQVAGTGGPGNTIYF
clone size: -; V gene: TRBV28; J gene: TRBJ2-1; D gene: -; CDR3 DNA: TGTGCCAGCATCCCGGCCGGGACACAAAACAATGAGCAGTTCTTC; CDR3 protein: CASIPAGTQNNEQFF
clone size: few; V gene: TRBV29-1; J gene: TRBJ1-5; D gene: TRBD1; CDR3 DNA: TGCAGCGTCCGACAGGGGTCGGGGCCCCAGCATTTT; CDR3 protein: CSVRQGSGPQHF
clone size: -; V gene: TRBV7-7; J gene: TRBJ2-1; D gene: TRBD1; CDR3 DNA: TGTGCTAGCAGCTTGGGACAGGGGTCCAATGAGCAGTTCTTC; CDR3 protein: CASSLGQGSNEQFF
clone size: -; V gene: TRBV18; J gene: TRBJ2-1; D gene: TRBD2; CDR3 DNA: TGTGCCAGCTCGCAACTAGGGGCTAGCGGGAAGTACAGCTACAATGAGCAGTTCTTC; CDR3 protein: CASSQLGASGKYSYNEQFF
clone size: -; V gene: TRBV7-9; J gene: TRBJ1-5; D gene: -; CDR3 DNA: TGTGCCAGCAGCTTAGCGGGGAGCCAGCCCCAGCATTTT; CDR3 protein: CASSLAGSQPQHF
clone size: -; V gene: TRBV24-1; J gene: TRBJ2-7; D gene: -; CDR3 DNA: TGTGCCACAGGAAACAGCTCCTACGAGCAGTACTTC; CDR3 protein: CATGNSSYEQYF
clone size: once; V gene: TRBV6-2/TRBV6-3; J gene: TRBJ2-1; D gene: TRBD2; CDR3 DNA: TGTGCCAGCAGTTACAGGCGGGAGGGCCACGATGAGCAGTTCTTC; CDR3 protein: CASSYRREGHDEQFF
clone size: once; V gene: TRBV9; J gene: TRBJ2-1; D gene: TRBD2; CDR3 DNA: TGTGCCAGCAGCGTAGGAGCGGGAGGGTCGGTCTACAATGAGCAGTTCTTC; CDR3 protein: CASSVGAGGSVYNEQFF
clone size: -; V gene: TRBV19; J gene: TRBJ1-3; D gene: -; CDR3 DNA: TGTGCCAGTAGTCGGGTGAGGGCGAGCTCTGGAAACACCATATATTTT; CDR3 protein: CASSRVRASSGNTIYF
clone size: -; V gene: TRBV6-6; J gene: TRBJ2-3; D gene: -; CDR3 DNA: TGTGCCAGCAGGGGTTCAGGGGATCCTACGCAGTATTTT; CDR3 protein: CASRGSGDPTQYF
clone size: -; V gene: TRBV5-1; J gene: TRBJ2-1; D gene: TRBD1; CDR3 DNA: TGCGCCAGCAGCACAGGACAGGGATCCTTGTACAATGAGCAGTTCTTC; CDR3 protein: CASSTGQGSLYNEQFF
clone size: few; V gene: TRBV6-4; J gene: TRBJ1-2; D gene: -; CDR3 DNA: TGTGCCAGCAGTGACTCGGGCAGAGCTGATGGCTACACCTTC; CDR3 protein: CASSDSGRADGYTF
clone size: -; V gene: TRBV10-3; J gene: TRBJ1-3; D gene: TRBD1; CDR3 DNA: TGTGCCATCAGTGACCCTGACAGGGGGACTGGAAACACCATATATTTT; CDR3 protein: CAISDPDRGTGNTIYF
clone size: -; V gene: TRBV9; J gene: TRBJ2-5; D gene: TRBD2; CDR3 DNA: TGTGCCAGCAGCGTCCGACTAGCGGGAGGTAGAGAGACCCAGTACTTC; CDR3 protein: CASSVRLAGGRETQYF
clone size: -; V gene: TRBV10-3; J gene: TRBJ2-7; D gene: TRBD1; CDR3 DNA: TGTGCCATAAGCGGACAGGGCTCCTACGAGCAGTACTTC; CDR3 protein: CAISGQGSYEQYF
clone size: once; V gene: TRBV6-5; J gene: TRBJ2-2; D gene: -; CDR3 DNA: TGTGCCAGCAGTTGGACGGGAGTCCGCACCGGGGAGCTGTTTTTT; CDR3 protein: CASSWTGVRTGELFF
clone size: -; V gene: TRBV18; J gene: TRBJ2-7; D gene: TRBD1; CDR3 DNA: TGTGCCAGCTCAAACGACAGGGGGTCCTCGGTGGGAGAGCAGTACTTC; CDR3 protein: CASSNDRGSSVGEQYF
clone size: once; V gene: TRBV5-1; J gene: TRBJ2-1; D gene: -; CDR3 DNA: TGTGCCAGCAGCTTGGGCTTGACAGAATACAATGAGCAGTTCTTC; CDR3 protein: CASSLGLTEYNEQFF
clone size: once; V gene: TRBV19; J gene: TRBJ2-6; D gene: TRBD2; CDR3 DNA: TGTGCCACTACCGTAGCGGGACCAATCTCTGGGGCCAACGTCCTGACTTTC; CDR3 protein: CATTVAGPISGANVLTF
clone size: -; V gene: TRBV2; J gene: TRBJ2-1; D gene: TRBD2; CDR3 DNA: TGTGCCAGCAGTGACATAACCGGGACTAGCGGTTCTGCGGGCTCCTACAATGAGCAGTTCTTC; CDR3 protein: CASSDITGTSGSAGSYNEQFF
clone size: few; V gene: TRBV19; J gene: TRBJ2-3; D gene: TRBD1; CDR3 DNA: TGTGCCAGTAGTAAGCTGGGACAGGGGCTAGATACGCAGTATTTT; CDR3 protein: CASSKLGQGLDTQYF
clone size: once; V gene: TRBV2; J gene: TRBJ2-1; D gene: TRBD2; CDR3 DNA: TGTGCCAGCGGCTGGACTAGCGGGAAGAATGAGCAGTTCTTC; CDR3 protein: CASGWTSGKNEQFF
clone size: -; V gene: TRBV9; J gene: TRBJ2-3; D gene: -; CDR3 DNA: TGTGCCAGCAGCGTAGCGGGGTCCACAGATACGCAGTATTTT; CDR3 protein: CASSVAGSTDTQYF
clone size: -; V gene: TRBV2; J gene: TRBJ2-3; D gene: -; CDR3 DNA: TGTGCCAGCAGTGAAGGGTCAGGGCGACGTACGCAGTATTTT; CDR3 protein: CASSEGSGRRTQYF
clone size: -; V gene: TRBV6-1; J gene: TRBJ1-2; D gene: -; CDR3 DNA: TGTGCCAGCAGTGAAAGAGATGGGCCTCAGGGCTACACCTTC; CDR3 protein: CASSERDGPQGYTF
clone size: -; V gene: TRBV7-3; J gene: TRBJ2-1; D gene: TRBD2; CDR3 DNA: TGTGCCAGCAGCCCTAGCGGAGGGGAATACAATGAGCAGTTCTTC; CDR3 protein: CASSPSGGEYNEQFF
clone size: -; V gene: TRBV7-2; J gene: TRBJ2-7; D gene: TRBD2; CDR3 DNA: TGTGCCAGCAGCTTGTTAGCGGGAGCCACCACAGGGCAGTACTTC; CDR3 protein: CASSLLAGATTGQYF
clone size: -; V gene: TRBV18; J gene: TRBJ1-2; D gene: TRBD1; CDR3 DNA: TGTGCCAGCTCACCTCCGGGACAGGATGGCTACACCTTC; CDR3 protein: CASSPPGQDGYTF
clone size: few; V gene: TRBV12-2; J gene: TRBJ1-1; D gene: -; CDR3 DNA: TGTGCAAGTCGCATATACACTGAAGCTTTCTTT; CDR3 protein: CASRIYTEAFF
clone size: few; V gene: TRBV2; J gene: TRBJ1-1; D gene: TRBD1; CDR3 DNA: TGTGCCAGCAGGGGGGACAGGGGGCTCGGGCACACTGAAGCTTTCTTT; CDR3 protein: CASRGDRGLGHTEAFF
clone size: -; V gene: TRBV15; J gene: TRBJ2-1; D gene: -; CDR3 DNA: TGTGCCACCAGCAGAGTTGGGCCTCAAGAGCAGTTCTTC; CDR3 protein: CATSRVGPQEQFF
clone size: -; V gene: TRBV7-9; J gene: TRBJ2-7; D gene: TRBD1; CDR3 DNA: TGTGCCAGCAGCCGACAGGGCGGTGAGGACGAGCAGTACTTC; CDR3 protein: CASSRQGGEDEQYF
clone size: -; V gene: TRBV11-2; J gene: TRBJ1-4; D gene: -; CDR3 DNA: TGTGCCAGCAGCTTAGGGTCAGGGGATTATGAAAAACTGTTTTTT; CDR3 protein: CASSLGSGDYEKLFF
clone size: -; V gene: TRBV5-1; J gene: TRBJ1-1; D gene: -; CDR3 DNA: TGTGCCAGCAGCTTGGGCAGGGAGAACACTGAAGCTTTCTTT; CDR3 protein: CASSLGRENTEAFF
clone size: -; V gene: TRBV3-1/TRBV3-2; J gene: TRBJ1-1; D gene: -; CDR3 DNA: TGTGCCAGCAGCCAAGATCCAACAGGCCCCCTGGAGAGAGATGAAGCTTTCTTT; CDR3 protein: CASSQDPTGPLERDEAFF
clone size: -; V gene: TRBV7-9; J gene: TRBJ2-5; D gene: TRBD2; CDR3 DNA: TGTGCCAGCAGCCCCGGGACTAGCCAAGAGACCCAGTACTTC; CDR3 protein: CASSPGTSQETQYF
clone size: -; V gene: TRBV20-1; J gene: TRBJ2-7; D gene: TRBD2; CDR3 DNA: TGCAGTGCTAGTCTAGCGGGCGGCAGGGAGCAGTACTTC; CDR3 protein: CSASLAGGREQYF
clone size: -; V gene: TRBV28; J gene: TRBJ2-1; D gene: -; CDR3 DNA: TGTGCCAGCAATTTTCAGGGCCGTTTGTCCAATGAGCAGTTCTTC; CDR3 protein: CASNFQGRLSNEQFF
clone size: -; V gene: TRBV5-1; J gene: TRBJ2-5; D gene: TRBD1; CDR3 DNA: TGCGCCAGCAGCGAAAACACAGGGGGCTCGGGGGAGACCCAGTACTTC; CDR3 protein: CASSENTGGSGETQYF
clone size: -; V gene: TRBV19; J gene: TRBJ2-5; D gene: TRBD2; CDR3 DNA: TGTGCCAGTAGTATGATGGGTGCTAGCGGGAGGAGTAGGGAGACCCAGTACTTC; CDR3 protein: CASSMMGASGRSRETQYF
clone size: -; V gene: TRBV7-2; J gene: TRBJ2-5; D gene: TRBD1; CDR3 DNA: TGTGCCAGCAGCGAGACAGGGCAAGAGACCCAGTACTTC; CDR3 protein: CASSETGQETQYF
clone size: -; V gene: TRBV7-2; J gene: TRBJ2-7; D gene: -; CDR3 DNA: TGTGCCAGCAGCTTATTCCGGGCCTACGAGCAGTACTTC; CDR3 protein: CASSLFRAYEQYF
clone size: -; V gene: TRBV6-5; J gene: TRBJ2-1; D gene: TRBD2; CDR3 DNA: TGTGCCAGCAGTTACCCTATAGCGGGAGGGTACAATGAGCAGTTCTTC; CDR3 protein: CASSYPIAGGYNEQFF
clone size: -; V gene: TRBV7-2; J gene: TRBJ1-2; D gene: -; CDR3 DNA: TGTGCCAGCAGCTTAGGGAGGAGTCTGGGGGGCTACACCTTC; CDR3 protein: CASSLGRSLGGYTF
clone size: -; V gene: TRBV19; J gene: TRBJ1-5; D gene: TRBD1; CDR3 DNA: TGTGCCAGTACCCCGGGACAGAGGAATCAGCCCCAGCATTTT; CDR3 protein: CASTPGQRNQPQHF
clone size: -; V gene: TRBV6-5; J gene: TRBJ1-1; D gene: TRBD1; CDR3 DNA: TGTGCCAGCAATCGGGACAGGGTGAACACTGAAGCTTTCTTT; CDR3 protein: CASNRDRVNTEAFF
clone size: once; V gene: TRBV4-2; J gene: TRBJ2-3; D gene: TRBD2; CDR3 DNA: TGTGCCAGCAGACCGACTAGCGGGAGGAGGGGGGATACGCAGTATTTT; CDR3 protein: CASRPTSGRRGDTQYF
clone size: -; V gene: TRBV19; J gene: TRBJ2-5; D gene: TRBD1; CDR3 DNA: TGTGCCAGTAGCGAGCGACAGGGTGTGCGGGAAGAGACCCAGTACTTC; CDR3 protein: CASSERQGVREETQYF
clone size: -; V gene: TRBV7-9; J gene: TRBJ2-4; D gene: TRBD2; CDR3 DNA: TGTGCCAGCAGCTTATTGCTCGGGGGGGAAAACATTCAGTACTTC; CDR3 protein: CASSLLLGGENIQYF
clone size: few; V gene: TRBV2; J gene: TRBJ2-7; D gene: -; CDR3 DNA: TGTGCCAGCAGTAAATACCTAGCAAACGAGCAGTACTTC; CDR3 protein: CASSKYLANEQYF
clone size: -; V gene: TRBV10-3; J gene: TRBJ2-4; D gene: TRBD2; CDR3 DNA: TGTGCCATCAGTGAAGCAAGGACTAGCGGGGTAGGAGCCAAAAACATTCAGTACTTC; CDR3 protein: CAISEARTSGVGAKNIQYF
clone size: -; V gene: TRBV6-1; J gene: TRBJ1-3; D gene: -; CDR3 DNA: TGTGCCAGCAGTGAGAGGTTCTCTGGAAACACCATATATTTT; CDR3 protein: CASSERFSGNTIYF
clone size: -; V gene: TRBV7-2; J gene: TRBJ1-2; D gene: -; CDR3 DNA: TGTGCCAGCAGCTTAGCACAGAACTATGGCTACACCTTC; CDR3 protein: CASSLAQNYGYTF
clone size: -; V gene: TRBV5-4; J gene: TRBJ2-3; D gene: TRBD1; CDR3 DNA: TGTGCCAGCACCTGGACAGGCACCGTTGGGAATACGCAGTATTTT; CDR3 protein: CASTWTGTVGNTQYF